The clone carrying this TCR beta chain occurred many times. This sample is drawn from a study of T-cell reconstitution after alpha-beta-depleted transplantation in children. The CDR3 length is 13 residues. Trimming took off 3 bases at V and 4 bases at J, with 9 bases between the two ends. The authors prepared the TCRbeta library with unique molecular identifiers. TCRdb used MiXCR to reprocess the PCR reads, holding one entry per CDR3 protein. The data show around 96,000 distinct CDR3 sequences, 12% seen once. Sequenced here: PBMCs from the stem cell graft donor, sampled from the stem cell graft. This clonotype originated in a human donor who donated a stem cell graft to a child with inherited bone marrow failure. This rearrangement joins TRBV12-3 or TRBV12-4 to TRBJ1-1; a possible D gene is TRBD1 (6 bases). CDR3 sequence reads: CASSFGGPTEAFF. DNA for the CDR3: TGTGCCAGCAGTTTCGGGGGGCCCACTGAAGCTTTCTTT.